The 22 T cell receptor beta chains below come from one sample, sequenced in a study of Ad26.COV2.S vaccination and SARS-CoV-2 variants. Noted treatment: some 20 received Ad26.COV2.S at low or high dose, single or two shots; several received placebo; per-sample allocation not given. On day 63 after the first injection, vaccine and placebo recipients gave samples. Profiled with immunoSEQ multiplex PCR; TCRdb holds only in-frame clones, not every one. Here the sample spans hundreds of thousands of clones, 85% to 90% being singletons. The sequencing here drew on peripheral blood, taken in a trial of Ad26.COV2.S vaccine versus placebo. All receptors derive from a person between 18 and 65 years old who received the Ad26.COV2.S COVID-19 vaccine or a placebo.

This sequence joins TRBV19 and TRBJ2-6; D ambiguous. Trimming left V 2 bases short and J 0 bases short, with 11 bases between. The CDR3 contains 17 residues. CDR1 is LNHDA, CDR2 SQIVND, per germline (reference sequence). The CDR3 loop reads CASSISLRISGANVLTF. The CDR3 bases are TGTGCCAGTAGTATATCACTCCGGATCTCTGGGGCCAACGTCCTGACTTTC.

This sequence joins TRBV3-1 (or the pseudogene TRBV3-2) and TRBJ2-1; 12 bases map to TRBD2. Germline V gene lookup returns CDR1 LGHDT and CDR2 YNNKEL (reference sequence). This CDR3 comprises 16 residues. The junction had 8 bases not matched to a gene; V was cut back by 5 bases and J by 6 bases. The chain's CDR3 is CASSVRLAGVGNEQFF. CDR3 sequence (DNA): TGTGCCAGCAGCGTCCGACTAGCGGGAGTTGGCAATGAGCAGTTCTTC.

This chain links TRBV6-2 or TRBV6-3 with TRBJ2-2; D is ambiguous. Trimming pared 5 bases from V and 4 bases from J, leaving 14 bases between. Looked up from germline, CDR1 is MNHEY and CDR2 is SVGEGT. The CDR3 sequence is 15 residues long. This CDR3 reads CASSKSFKFTGELFF. Here the CDR3 DNA reads TGTGCCAGCAGTAAGAGTTTTAAGTTCACCGGGGAGCTGTTTTTT.

The gene calls are TRBV6-5 and TRBJ2-2; D not certain. CDR3 length: 11 amino acids. Germline CDR1 MNHEY, CDR2 SVGAGI. The V end lost 6 bases, the J end lost 6 bases, and 5 bases lay between the germline ends. The CDR3 loop is CASSRAGELFF. DNA for the CDR3: TGTGCCAGCAGCCGTGCCGGGGAGCTGTTTTTT.

Only one count was recorded for this clone. V is TRBV7-3 and J is TRBJ1-2; 10 bases fit TRBD1. Losses at the gene ends were 0 bases for V and 8 bases for J; bases not matched to a gene: 15. The CDR3 sequence is 18 residues long. Germline V gene sequence: CDR1 SGHTA, CDR2 FQGTGA. The CDR3 protein is CASSLTPALRTGGEGYTF. The CDR3 DNA sequence: TGTGCCAGCAGCTTAACCCCAGCCTTACGGACAGGGGGAGAAGGCTACACCTTC.

The chain recombines TRBV29-1 with TRBJ1-2; maybe TRBD1 (5 bases). Germline V gene sequence: CDR1 SQVTM, CDR2 ANQGSEA. V lost 6 bases to trimming and J lost 3 bases, with 11 bases between them. CDR3 size: 12 residues. CDR3 region: CSVGDAYYGYTF. CDR3 DNA sequence: TGCAGCGTGGGGGACGCCTACTATGGCTACACCTTC.

This rearrangement joins TRBV28 to TRBJ1-2; TRBD1 agrees at 9 bases. The junction had 8 bases not matched to a gene; V was cut back by 1 base and J by 8 bases. CDR3 length: 15 amino acids. In germline, CDR1 is MDHEN, CDR2 SYDVKM. This CDR3 reads CASSLSTGGAWGYTF. CDR3 sequence (DNA): TGTGCCAGCAGTTTATCTACAGGGGGCGCATGGGGCTACACCTTC.

The chain uses TRBV2 and TRBJ2-5; D is unclear. V gave up 4 bases and J gave up 3 bases, with 6 bases separating them. CDR1 and CDR2 (germline): SNHLY, FYNNEI. The CDR3 spans 12 residues. The DNA of the CDR3 is TGTGCCAGCAGTGGGAATGAAGAGACCCAGTACTTC. Amino acid sequence: CASSGNEETQYF. Filled out from reference TRBV2 and TRBJ2-5, the complete variable domain reads EPEVTQTPSHQVTQMGQEVILRCVPISNHLYFYWYRQILGQKVEFLVSFYNNEISEKSEIFDDQFSVERPDGSNFTLKIRSTKLEDSAMYFCASSGNEETQYFGPGTRLLVL.

The genes are TRBV5-6 and TRBJ1-4, with D maybe TRBD1 (6 bases). CDR3 size: 16 residues. Trimming cost V 0 bases and J 6 bases, with 15 bases left between them. Germline CDR1 is SGHDT and CDR2 is YYEEEE. The chain's CDR3 is CASSLAPVGADEKLFF. In nucleotides, the CDR3 is TGTGCCAGCAGCTTGGCGCCGGTGGGGGCTGATGAAAAACTGTTTTTT.

This chain links TRBV10-3 with TRBJ2-2; D possibly corresponds to TRBD1 (6 bases). The V end lost 6 bases, the J end lost 1 base, and 15 bases lay between the germline ends. The germline V gene has CDR1 ENHRY and CDR2 SYGVKD. The CDR3 is 16 residues long. The DNA for the CDR3 is TGTGCCATCAGGAGAGACAGGACCTTGAACACCGGGGAGCTGTTTTTT. This encodes CAIRRDRTLNTGELFF.

This chain joins TRBV19 and TRBJ1-5; D is possibly TRBD1 (5 bases). Trimming shortened V by 10 bases and J by 7 bases, and 17 bases separated the two germline ends. The germline V gene has CDR1 LNHDA and CDR2 SQIVND (reference sequence). The CDR3 length is 13 residues. CDR3 residues: CATPPWGRQPQHF. For the CDR3, the DNA is TGTGCCACACCCCCGTGGGGGAGGCAGCCCCAGCATTTT. The variable domain in full, with the rest retrieved from reference TRBV19 and TRBJ1-5, is DGGITQSPKYLFRKEGQNVTLSCEQNLNHDAMYWYRQDPGQGLRLIYYSQIVNDFQKGDIAEGYSVSREKKESFPLTVTSAQKNPTAFYLCATPPWGRQPQHFGDGTRLSIL.

The chain combines TRBV5-1 with TRBJ2-7, with 9 bases lining up with TRBD2. CDR1 and CDR2 (germline): SGHRS, YFSETQ. This CDR3 contains 15 residues. The V gene end was trimmed by 4 bases and the J gene end by 2 bases; junction bases not matched to a gene: 7. In nucleotides, the CDR3 is TGCGCCAGCAGCCCATTGGGCGGGAGGGCCTACGAGCAGTACTTC. Protein sequence: CASSPLGGRAYEQYF.

The CDR3 protein is CASWDRQRDAYEQYF. In DNA form, the CDR3 reads TGTGCCAGCTGGGACAGGCAACGAGACGCCTACGAGCAGTACTTC. The chain joins TRBV5-4 to TRBJ2-7, with 8 bases that match TRBD1. This CDR3 is built from 15 residues. The germline gives CDR1 SGHNT, CDR2 YYREEE (reference sequence). Trimming at V came to 7 bases and at J to 2 bases, leaving 11 bases not matched to a gene.

The rearrangement joins TRBV24-1 to TRBJ2-1; no clear D. Germline CDR1 reads KGHDR; CDR2 reads SFDVKD. CDR3 size: 15 residues. V was clipped by 1 base and J by 3 bases, with 9 bases between them. The CDR3 protein is CATSDFGSHYNEQFF. In DNA form, the CDR3 reads TGTGCCACCAGTGATTTCGGGTCCCACTACAATGAGCAGTTCTTC.

The rearrangement uses TRBV11-3 and TRBJ2-3; 7 bases are shared with TRBD2. Germline CDR1 and CDR2: SGHNT and YENEEA. There are 16 residues in the CDR3. The ends lost 3 bases at V and 0 bases at J; junction bases unmatched: 6. The CDR3 DNA is TGTGCCAGCAGCTTTCGGGGGAGGGGTAGCACAGATACGCAGTATTTT. Translated, it gives CASSFRGRGSTDTQYF.

Points on this clone: Other nucleotide sequences in the sample specify the same CDR3. CDR3 sequence reads: CASSLLPTDTQYF. In DNA, the CDR3 is TGCGCCAGCAGCTTGTTGCCCACAGATACGCAGTATTTT. This chain connects TRBV5-1 to TRBJ2-3, with D uncertain. The V gene lost 1 base and the J gene lost 2 bases, with 5 bases spanning the gap. The CDR3 is 13 residues long. CDR1 and CDR2 (germline): SGHRS, YFSETQ.

The chain links TRBV18 to TRBJ2-5, with 11 bases matching TRBD1. The CDR3 totals 15 residues. Germline CDR1 reads KGHSH; CDR2 reads LQKENI. Trimming removed 2 bases from V and 2 bases from J; junction bases left unmatched: 1. CDR3: CASSPWDRGQETQYF. CDR3 nucleotides: TGTGCCAGCTCACCATGGGACAGGGGGCAAGAGACCCAGTACTTC.

This clone was counted a single time. The chain carries TRBV28 and TRBJ1-2; D is possibly TRBD1 (5 bases). The CDR3 consists of 12 residues. Germline CDR1 is MDHEN and CDR2 is SYDVKM. Trimming pared 6 bases from V and 8 bases from J, leaving 13 bases between. The CDR3 protein is CASSSLRVGYTF. Here the CDR3 DNA reads TGTGCCAGCAGCTCTCTCAGGGTCGGCTACACCTTC.

The gene calls are TRBV7-3 and TRBJ2-3; 8 bases map to TRBD2. From germline, CDR1 is SGHTA and CDR2 FQGTGA. The CDR3 is 14 residues long. The trim removed 4 bases at V and 10 bases at J, leaving 10 bases unmatched. CDR3 sequence: CASSSDRAGESQYF. The CDR3 nucleotides read TGTGCCAGCAGCTCGGACCGAGCGGGAGAATCGCAGTATTTT.

This chain uses TRBV4-1 with TRBJ1-2; 7 nucleotides line up with TRBD1. The J segment lost 5 bases and the V segment lost 0 bases, leaving 6 bases of the junction unmatched. This CDR3 is 15 amino acids long. CDR1 and CDR2 from the germline V gene are MGHRA and YSYEKL. The CDR3 spells CASSQEQGVGYGYTF. CDR3 DNA: TGCGCCAGCAGCCAAGAGCAGGGGGTGGGATATGGCTACACCTTC.

The gene calls are TRBV18 and TRBJ2-5, with unresolved D. Germline CDR1 reads KGHSH; CDR2 reads LQKENI. The CDR3 contains 13 residues. V shed 0 bases and J shed 1 base, with 3 bases lying between them. The CDR3 protein is CASSPPTQETQYF. The CDR3 DNA reads as TGTGCCAGCTCACCACCGACCCAAGAGACCCAGTACTTC. The full variable domain, rest sourced from reference TRBV18 and TRBJ2-5, is NAGVMQNPRHLVRRRGQEARLRCSPMKGHSHVYWYRQLPEEGLKFMVYLQKENIIDESGMPKERFSAEFPKEGPSILRIQQVVRGDSAAYFCASSPPTQETQYFGPGTRLLVL.

The chain links TRBV19 to TRBJ2-7; 8 bases line up with TRBD2. Germline V gene lookup returns CDR1 LNHDA and CDR2 SQIVND (reference sequence). V lost 6 bases, J lost 5 bases, and 12 bases stayed unmatched. This CDR3 is 15 amino acids long. CDR3 sequence: CASRDPGGRADEQYF. Written as DNA, the CDR3 is TGTGCCAGTAGGGATCCGGGGGGGCGCGCAGACGAGCAGTACTTC.